These T cell receptor beta chains were read from a single sample in a study of human T cells and chemical hapten exposure. TCRdb re-derived calls from the RACE reads in MiXCR, one entry per CDR3 protein. The sample lists more than 85,000 distinct CDR3 sequences; 30% to 35% were seen once. Sequencing was performed on whole blood, taken in connection with sensitization to the hapten diphenylcyclopropenone (DPC). These TCRs come from a man aged 40-55 years with alopecia areata. Some clones in this sample may be carry-over from other donors' samples. Both conserved end residues are part of each CDR3. The D gene is left open where the match is weak. The size entry is marked missing in some rows and otherwise reads once, few, many or a size class.

D	J	V	size	CDR3	DNA
NA	TRBJ2-4	TRBV11-3	NA	CASSLVGGRGGLWGIQYF	TGTGCCAGCAGCTTAGTCGGCGGGAGAGGGGGACTTTGGGGCATTCAGTACTTC
TRBD2	TRBJ2-3	TRBV11-2	NA	CASSPLAGTPTDTQYF	TGTGCCAGCAGCCCCCTAGCGGGTACGCCCACAGATACGCAGTATTTT
NA	TRBJ1-5	TRBV27	NA	CASSQYPRRSNQPQHF	TGTGCCAGCAGTCAGTATCCAAGACGGAGCAATCAGCCCCAGCATTTT
NA	TRBJ2-7	TRBV7-9	NA	CASSLVVGTAYEQYF	TGTGCCAGCAGCTTAGTAGTGGGCACCGCCTACGAGCAGTACTTC
NA	TRBJ2-3	TRBV29-1	few	CTWDRSTDTQYF	TGCACCTGGGACCGAAGCACAGATACGCAGTATTTT
NA	TRBJ2-4	TRBV3-1	few	CASSQPGSLNIQYF	TGTGCCAGCAGCCAGCCCGGGAGCCTAAACATTCAGTACTTC
NA	TRBJ2-1	TRBV7-2	few	CASSLEWEQFF	TGTGCCAGCAGCTTAGAATGGGAGCAGTTCTTC
NA	TRBJ2-3	TRBV4-3	NA	CASSQDQGTDTQYF	TGCGCCAGCAGCCAAGATCAGGGCACAGATACGCAGTATTTT
NA	TRBJ2-3	TRBV7-2	few	CASSLYFGESQRTQYF	TGTGCCAGCAGCTTATACTTTGGCGAAAGTCAACGAACGCAGTATTTT
TRBD2	TRBJ2-1	TRBV10-3	NA	CAISEFLTSGSYNEQFF	TGTGCCATCAGTGAGTTTCTAACTAGCGGGAGCTACAATGAGCAGTTCTTC
NA	TRBJ2-3	TRBV7-9	few	CASTPLDTQYF	TGTGCCAGCACCCCCCTAGATACGCAGTATTTT
NA	TRBJ1-4	TRBV7-2	few	CASSLASMEGGKLFF	TGTGCCAGCAGCTTAGCATCTATGGAGGGTGGAAAACTGTTTTTT
NA	TRBJ1-4	TRBV7-2	NA	CASRSQGDKLFF	TGTGCCAGCAGGTCTCAGGGAGACAAACTGTTTTTT
TRBD2	TRBJ2-6	TRBV20-1	NA	CSVASGRFGANVLTF	TGCAGTGTTGCTAGCGGGAGGTTCGGGGCCAACGTCCTGACTTTC
NA	TRBJ2-5	TRBV6-5	few	CASRQPLGTQYF	TGTGCCAGCAGGCAACCCCTAGGGACCCAGTACTTC
NA	TRBJ2-7	TRBV3-1	NA	CASSLSPLSYEQYF	TGTGCCAGCAGCCTCAGCCCGTTATCCTACGAGCAGTACTTC
NA	TRBJ2-6	TRBV6-5	NA	CASRLKGSGANVLTF	TGTGCCAGCCGACTGAAGGGCTCTGGGGCCAACGTCCTGACTTTC
TRBD2	TRBJ2-5	TRBV7-9	NA	CASSLGLAITETQYF	TGTGCCAGCAGCTTGGGACTAGCGATTACGGAGACCCAGTACTTC
TRBD2	TRBJ2-3	TRBV7-2	NA	CASSLVSGGIDTQYF	TGTGCCAGCAGCTTAGTTAGCGGGGGAATTGATACGCAGTATTTT
TRBD2	TRBJ2-3	TRBV20-1	NA	CSARDSSGRAGTDTQYF	TGCAGTGCTAGAGATTCTAGCGGGAGGGCAGGCACAGATACGCAGTATTTT
TRBD2	TRBJ2-7	TRBV25-1	NA	CASSEWASGRYEQYF	TGTGCCAGCAGTGAATGGGCTAGCGGCCGCTACGAGCAGTACTTC
NA	TRBJ2-7	TRBV29-1	few	CSGGTPPYEQYF	TGCAGCGGAGGGACACCACCCTACGAGCAGTACTTC
NA	TRBJ2-1	TRBV15	once	CATSRAGDENEQFF	TGTGCCACCAGCAGAGCGGGAGATGAGAATGAGCAGTTCTTC